Here is one TCR beta chain with its context. The method was immunoSEQ multiplex PCR; TCRdb's version includes in-frame clones alone and lacks a portion of them. The data hold over 2,000,000 clones, with roughly 93% observed a single time. The data stem from a study of shared clonotypes between healthy human individuals. Overall study: A donor's plate count was three for CD4 naive and three for CD4 memory; CD8 naive had two and CD8 memory one.

V was shortened by 2 bases and J by 5 bases, with 13 bases between the two germline ends. Germline V lookup: CDR1 MNHNS, CDR2 SASEGT. The CDR3 is made up of 15 amino acids. Naive CD8 cells, CD45RO-negative and positively selected for CCR7, excluded terminally differentiated effector memory CD45RA+ cells. Material: naive CD8+ T cells from PBMCs. This chain links TRBV6-1 with TRBJ2-1; weak D call: TRBD1 (6 bases). The TCR comes from a man younger than 35 in good health. Some clones in this sample may be carry-over from other donors' samples. The CDR3 loop is CASSEWAGANNEQFF. The CDR3 nucleotides are TGTGCCAGCAGTGAATGGGCAGGGGCTAACAATGAGCAGTTCTTC.